This section outlines one TCR beta chain sequence together with its context. Antigen unknown. Germline V gives CDR1 MNHNY, CDR2 SVGAGI (reference sequence). The V end was cut by 4 bases, the J end by 0 bases, with 11 bases between. The CDR3 covers 15 residues. The data belong to a study of post-analysis software for immune sequencing data. Study background: Recorded disease courses covered relapsing-remitting, secondary progressive and progressive-relapsing multiple sclerosis. Some patients had no subtype annotation.

The study's findings and limits: Compared against controls, patients with multiple sclerosis displayed significantly lower normalized Chao1 diversity. The five TRBV segments detected at higher frequency in patients than in controls included TRBV5-6, TRBV5-1 and TRBV20-1.

Unique molecular identifiers were present in the TCR beta cDNA libraries. Input populations of about 1 to 11 million T cells gave rise to around 480,000 cDNA molecules. MiXCR was run by TCRdb on the PCR reads, yielding one entry per CDR3 protein. Of 380,000 or so distinct CDR3 sequences listed, approximately 38% are singletons. The chain employs TRBV6-6 and TRBJ2-3, with D possibly matching TRBD1 (6 bases). The receptor was derived from a girl aged 10 to 17 with multiple sclerosis. The material sequenced was blood. The CDR3 nucleotides read TGTGCCAGCAGTTCCGGACAGTTTAGCACAGATACGCAGTATTTT. Its protein is CASSSGQFSTDTQYF.